Detailed here is one T cell receptor beta chain. CDR3 length equals 15 residues. Germline CDR1 MNHNS, CDR2 SASEGT. J lost 5 bases, V lost 0 bases, and 3 bases had no gene match. This sample is part of a study of blood T cell repertoires in COVID-19. Study overall: The cDNA or gDNA used as material had been derived from T cells, B-cell-depleted T cells, or PBMCs.

Authors' data handling: Quantification of nucleated cells was approximated via reference gene primer amplification. The assay was immunoSEQ multiplex PCR, and TCRdb's table has in-frame clones only and misses some. V and J calls and clone size are those listed in that table; D and trimming were worked out from the DNA. The repertoire holds some 120,000 clones, with around 87% as singletons. The specimen was peripheral blood. This sequence joins TRBV6-1 and TRBJ2-5; 10 bases align to TRBD2. This TCR derives from a man between 45 and 60 years old with acute or convalescent COVID-19. The CDR3 loop is CASSEAASGSETQYF. CDR3 nucleotides: TGTGCCAGCAGTGAAGCCGCTAGCGGGAGTGAGACCCAGTACTTC.